Presented here are 5 T cell receptor beta chains from one specimen sequenced in a study of graft-versus-host responses after intestinal transplantation. TCRdb's copy holds only in-frame clones and misses some; the assay was immunoSEQ multiplex PCR. The data contain about 25,000 clones, almost 40% of them singletons. The starting material was alloreactive CD4+ T cells from a mixed lymphocyte reaction culture, obtained before intestinal transplant. Sample subset: CFSE-low proliferating T cells sorted from roughly 6-day pre-transplant mixed lymphocyte reaction (GvH or HvG direction). Receptor source: a human patient who received an intestinal transplant.

This clone has only one observation. CDR3 in amino acids: CASSEAMTFLYEQYF. For the CDR3, the DNA is TGTGCCAGCAGTGAAGCTATGACTTTCCTCTACGAGCAGTACTTC. The chain has TRBV6-1 and TRBJ2-7; D unclear. Germline values: CDR1 MNHNS, CDR2 SASEGT. V gave up 0 bases and J gave up 3 bases, with 12 bases separating them. This CDR3 spans 15 amino acids.

The chain employs TRBV18 and TRBJ1-1; 9 bases map to TRBD1. V lost 3 bases and J lost 4; bases outside the gene matches: 12. Germline CDR1 and CDR2: KGHSH and LQKENI. This CDR3 comprises 17 residues. CDR3 coding DNA: TGTGCCAGCTCACCTCTCGGGGCGGGACAGGGAAGCACTGAAGCTTTCTTT. Translating gives CASSPLGAGQGSTEAFF. The entire variable domain, with the rest obtained from reference TRBV18 and TRBJ1-1, is as follows: NAGVMQNPRHLVRRRGQEARLRCSPMKGHSHVYWYRQLPEEGLKFMVYLQKENIIDESGMPKERFSAEFPKEGPSILRIQQVVRGDSAAYFCASSPLGAGQGSTEAFFGQGTRLTVV.

In this sample, this clone turned up a few times. The rearrangement links TRBV4-3 to TRBJ1-1; TRBD1 might be the D (6 bases). V was shortened by 4 bases and J by 3 bases, with 15 bases between the two germline ends. The CDR3 runs 15 residues. In germline, CDR1 is LGHNA, CDR2 YSLEER. The CDR3 region has the DNA TGCGCCAGCAGCCTTACACAGGGTTCAGACACTGAAGCTTTCTTT. Protein sequence: CASSLTQGSDTEAFF.

This clone has just a few counts. The V and J genes are TRBV18 and TRBJ2-7; D remains ambiguous. Germline loops: CDR1 KGHSH, CDR2 LQKENI. The CDR3 consists of 15 residues. V lost 0 bases to trimming and J lost 2 bases, with 11 bases between them. The CDR3 coding sequence is TGTGCCAGCTCACCACCGTCAGGAAGTGCCTACGAGCAGTACTTC. It yields the protein CASSPPSGSAYEQYF.

V and J are TRBV4-3 and TRBJ2-3; 10 bases agree with TRBD2. CDR1 is LGHNA, CDR2 YSLEER, per germline. Trimming removed 3 bases from V and 2 bases from J; junction bases left unmatched: 5. CDR3 length: 16 residues. The CDR3 DNA reads as TGCGCCAGCAGCCAGCAGCGGGGGGGCTACACAGATACGCAGTATTTT. Translation gives CASSQQRGGYTDTQYF.